A single T cell receptor (beta chain) is shown here with its context. These data come from a study of T cells after posttransplantation cyclophosphamide. This CDR3 is built from 11 residues. The V and J ends lost 4 bases and 14 bases respectively, with 14 bases between them. The germline V gene encodes CDR1 ENHRY and CDR2 SYGVKD. The repertoire was sequenced with immunoSEQ multiplex PCR; TCRdb's copy has only in-frame clones and lacks some. There are over 3,500 clones in the sample; around 79% occur only once, and roughly 42% lies in the top ten. A marrow graft followed busulfan-fludarabine conditioning, with cyclophosphamide on days +3 and +4.

The specimen comprised PBMCs, sampled approximately 30 days after a stem cell transplant with posttransplant cyclophosphamide. This clonotype was obtained from a male patient aged 45-59 years who received an allogeneic stem cell transplant from an unrelated donor, was CMV-positive, and had acute GVHD only. Some T cells may originate from the graft donor. V and J are TRBV10-3 and TRBJ1-2; D gene uncertain. DNA for the CDR3: TGTGCCATCAGTGCCACGGGTACCTGGACCTTC. Residues: CAISATGTWTF.